This TCR beta chain derives from a study of regulatory T cells in long-lasting Graves disease. The CDR3 spans 15 residues. Germline CDR1 reads SGDLS; CDR2 reads YYNGEE. V dropped 4 bases and J dropped 4; count of bases not matched to a gene: 10. Both iRepertoire HTBI primers and Arm-PCR of CDR3 regions were used to build the TCR beta libraries. A single record per CDR3 protein comes from TCRdb applying MiXCR to the multiplex PCR reads. The sample carries approximately 400,000 distinct CDR3 sequences, 15% recorded once. Time point in this sample: newly diagnosed GD, antithyroid drugs for less than 3 months. With RNA extracted from PBMCs as input, the TCR library was made. Separately, the same data were catalogued under a study of T cells in Graves' hyperthyroidism and ophthalmopathy.

This clonotype was sampled from a woman aged 40 to 50 with Graves disease. The rearrangement links TRBV9 to TRBJ1-1, with 7 bases matching TRBD1. The material sequenced was peripheral blood mononuclear cells (PBMCs), taken at new diagnosis, from a patient treated with antithyroid drugs. CDR3 protein: CASSLGGTGATEAFF. CDR3 sequence (DNA): TGTGCCAGCAGCCTAGGGGGAACAGGGGCCACTGAAGCTTTCTTT. Full variable domain (remainder filled in from reference TRBV9 and TRBJ1-1): DSGVTQTPKHLITATGQRVTLRCSPRSGDLSVYWYQQSLDQGLQFLIQYYNGEERAKGNILERFSAQQFPDLHSELNLSSLELGDSALYFCASSLGGTGATEAFFGQGTRLTVV.